A single sample gave rise to the 8 T cell receptor beta chains below, sequenced in a study of T cell responses to AZD1222 COVID-19 vaccine. Clones were sequenced by immunoSEQ multiplex PCR, and TCRdb holds only the in-frame ones, with some missing. The table shows 100,000 or so clones, with about 90% occurring only once. The sequencing used peripheral blood, collected on day 0 of AZD1222 vaccination. The receptors were gathered from an adult in good health.

The chain combines TRBV19 with TRBJ2-1; D uncertain. CDR1 and CDR2 from the germline V gene are LNHDA and SQIVND (reference sequence). The CDR3 runs 14 residues. Trimming left V 8 bases short and J 2 bases short, with 13 bases between. The CDR3 bases are TGTGCCAGTTACGGGCAAGAACCCTACAATGAGCAGTTCTTC. It encodes CASYGQEPYNEQFF.

V and J are TRBV12-3 or TRBV12-4 and TRBJ2-2, with a weak D call TRBD2 (6 bases). There are 13 residues in the CDR3. V lost 8 bases and J lost 1, with 8 bases in between. CDR3 bases: TGTGCCAGCCGGGGGAAGAACACCGGGGAGCTGTTTTTT. It is translated as CASRGKNTGELFF.

This chain joins TRBV7-9 and TRBJ2-7, with D unresolved. Looked up from germline, CDR1 is SEHNR and CDR2 is FQNEAQ (reference sequence). CDR3 length: 12 amino acids. V dropped 5 bases and J dropped 7 bases, with 12 bases sitting between them. CDR3: CASSLRPWEQYF. The CDR3 DNA is TGTGCCAGCAGCCTTCGACCGTGGGAGCAGTACTTC. Full variable domain (outside the CDR3, taken from reference TRBV7-9 and TRBJ2-7): DTGVSQNPRHKITKRGQNVTFRCDPISEHNRLYWYRQTLGQGPEFLTYFQNEAQLEKSRLLSDRFSAERPKGSFSTLEIQRTEQGDSAMYLCASSLRPWEQYFGPGTRLTVT.

With regard to this clone: At one end the junction does not follow the germline gene, possibly because of a read error. The CDR3 here is CASSVGSSEQYF. In DNA form, the CDR3 reads TGTGCCAGCAGCGTAGGGTCCTCCGAGCAGTACTTC. This chain joins TRBV9 and TRBJ2-7; D is uncertain. The CDR3 loop spans 12 amino acids. Germline V CDR1 and CDR2: SGDLS, YYNGEE.

The chain has TRBV6-6 and TRBJ1-6; D is unclear. The CDR3 spans 15 residues. Deletions cut 0 bases from V and 8 bases from J, with 11 bases between. From germline, CDR1 is MNHNY and CDR2 SVGAGI (reference sequence). CDR3 loop: CASSYSRVSDSPLHF. The CDR3 region has the DNA TGTGCCAGCAGTTACTCGAGGGTTAGTGATTCACCCCTCCACTTT.

V is TRBV7-2 and J is TRBJ2-3; TRBD2 aligns across 9 bases. Germline trimming cut 5 bases from V and 6 bases from J; bases unmatched to any gene: 9. Germline V lookup: CDR1 SGHTA, CDR2 FQGNSA. The length of the CDR3 is 15 residues. The CDR3 region is CASSRVAGARDTQYF. Here the CDR3 DNA reads TGTGCCAGCAGCCGTGTAGCGGGAGCTAGGGATACGCAGTATTTT.

The V gene is TRBV20-1, the J gene TRBJ2-7, with 7 bases that match TRBD2. The germline V gene has CDR1 DFQATT and CDR2 SNEGSKA (reference sequence). V trimming: 7 bases; J trimming: 1 base; junction bases outside the gene matches: 10. CDR3 length: 14 residues. The CDR3 DNA sequence: TGCAGTGTTAGTCAGGGCGGGGGTTCCTACGAGCAGTACTTC. The encoded protein is CSVSQGGGSYEQYF.

This clone was seen once. The CDR3 sequence: CASTRPRADSPLHF. In DNA, the CDR3 is TGTGCCAGCACCCGACCCCGGGCAGATTCACCCCTCCACTTT. The chain carries TRBV6-5 and TRBJ1-6, with D hard to call. This CDR3 is 14 amino acids long. Germline V lookup: CDR1 MNHEY, CDR2 SVGAGI. The V gene lost 7 bases and the J gene lost 8 bases, with 15 bases spanning the gap.